This TCR beta chain was recovered during a study of T cell changes during pregnancy in multiple sclerosis. The CDR3 contains 17 residues. Germline V gene sequence: CDR1 ENHRY, CDR2 SYGVKD. The J segment lost 7 bases and the V segment lost 3 bases, leaving 10 bases of the junction unmatched. The table came from immunoSEQ multiplex PCR; TCRdb's copy has only in-frame clones and leaves some out. This sample yields 55,000 to 85,000 clones, of which 80% to 95% are seen a single time; around 2% belongs to the top ten. The receptor comes from a female donor with multiple sclerosis, enrolled in a pregnancy study. This specimen was peripheral blood, taken in the second trimester of pregnancy. This chain joins TRBV10-3 and TRBJ2-4; 12 bases agree with TRBD1. As DNA, the CDR3 is TGTGCCATCAGTGAATACGCGGGACAGGGGGCAAGGAACATTCAGTACTTC. Residues: CAISEYAGQGARNIQYF.